This TCR beta chain was recorded in a study of glioma-infiltrating T cells after dendritic cell vaccination. Turning to the study itself: Samples are from glioblastoma patients in Phase I and II dendritic cell vaccine trials. Study-level points and caveats: No direct clonality-survival link was found; a diverse polyclonal response may matter.

Primers: 60 V beta forward and 13 J beta reverse. Sequenced by immunoSEQ multiplex PCR; TCRdb stores in-frame clones only, minus some. There are tens of thousands of clones in the sample; around 85% occur only once, and around 8.5% lies in the top ten. Of note for this clone: Its target is unknown.

Time point denoted: after dendritic cell vaccination, including at tumor progression/relapse. With V trimmed by 5 bases and J by 2 bases, 10 bases remained unmatched. This CDR3 is built from 16 residues. Germline V gene data show CDR1 as LNHDA and CDR2 as SQIVND (reference sequence). This receptor was taken from a human donor with glioblastoma. The specimen comprised blood, sampled after dendritic cell vaccination. The rearrangement links TRBV19 to TRBJ2-7; 9 nucleotides line up with TRBD2. CDR3 amino acids: CASSETKREVTYEQYF. The CDR3 bases are TGTGCCAGTAGTGAGACAAAGCGGGAGGTAACCTACGAGCAGTACTTC.